One and the same sample provided the 24 T cell receptor beta chains below, sequenced in a study of blood T cell repertoires in COVID-19. Sequenced by immunoSEQ multiplex PCR; TCRdb stores in-frame clones only, minus some. Seen here are 380,000 or so clones, approximately 88% observed once, and the top ten hold more than 0.9%. Sequences were obtained from PBMCs or T cells enriched from blood (not recorded which). These receptors were collected from a woman in her 30s with acute COVID-19.

The rearrangement links TRBV7-3 to TRBJ2-3, with a weak D call TRBD2 (6 bases). Germline V gene data show CDR1 as SGHTA and CDR2 as FQGTGA. V dropped 6 bases and J dropped 4 bases, with 26 bases sitting between them. There are 18 residues in the CDR3. The CDR3 sequence is CASSRNGTLIPFSDTQYF. CDR3 in DNA: TGTGCCAGCAGTCGAAACGGGACTTTAATCCCCTTTTCAGATACGCAGTATTTT.

This clone was observed once. V is TRBV12-5 and J is TRBJ2-1; TRBD2 agrees at 12 bases. In germline, CDR1 is LGHNT, CDR2 FRNRAP. V lost 5 bases, J lost 0 bases, and 14 bases stayed unmatched. The CDR3 is made up of 20 amino acids. CDR3 coding DNA: TGTGCTAGTGGTGCCCAACCGGGACTAGCGGGCGCCAGCTCCTACAATGAGCAGTTCTTC. Protein product: CASGAQPGLAGASSYNEQFF.

The gene calls are TRBV5-1 and TRBJ1-4; tentatively, D is TRBD1 (6 bases). CDR3 size: 15 residues. The V gene lost 4 bases and the J gene lost 6 bases, with 16 bases spanning the gap. Germline-derived CDR1 and CDR2 are SGHRS and YFSETQ. Written as DNA, the CDR3 is TGCGCCAGCAGCCCAACAGGGTATTCGGATGAAAAACTGTTTTTT. Its protein is CASSPTGYSDEKLFF.

This clone was picked up one time. The V and J genes are TRBV19 and TRBJ1-5, with D unclear. This CDR3 has 14 residues. V was trimmed by 3 bases and J by 5 bases, leaving 11 bases between them. From germline, CDR1 is LNHDA and CDR2 SQIVND (reference sequence). The CDR3 nucleotides are TGTGCCAGTAGTATTCCCCCCCCGTATCAGCCCCAGCATTTT. It is translated as CASSIPPPYQPQHF.

The chain links TRBV19 to TRBJ1-5, with D possibly matching TRBD1 (5 bases). Germline values: CDR1 LNHDA, CDR2 SQIVND (reference sequence). The ends were cut back, 0 bases at V and 7 bases at J, with 10 bases in the middle. CDR3 length: 14 amino acids. The CDR3 region is CASSIEGGGQPQHF. CDR3 bases: TGTGCCAGTAGTATAGAGGGGGGAGGACAGCCCCAGCATTTT.

The V and J genes are TRBV28 and TRBJ1-1, with 7 bases that match TRBD1. The germline V gene encodes CDR1 MDHEN and CDR2 SYDVKM. The CDR3 is 15 residues long. The ends lost 2 bases at V and 7 bases at J; junction bases unmatched: 10. CDR3 residues: CASSLPGTANDEAFF. CDR3 DNA sequence: TGTGCCAGCAGTTTACCCGGGACAGCAAATGATGAAGCTTTCTTT.

J is TRBJ1-1 and V is TRBV7-8; D unresolved. Trimming took off 6 bases at V and 3 bases at J, with 17 bases between the two ends. This CDR3 contains 15 residues. The germline V gene encodes CDR1 SGHVS and CDR2 FQNEAQ. The CDR3 coding sequence is TGTGCCAGCAGTCAGTCCGTCCATAAAGACACTGAAGCTTTCTTT. As protein: CASSQSVHKDTEAFF.

The V gene is TRBV27, the J gene TRBJ2-6; 7 nucleotides agree with TRBD2. The length of the CDR3 is 18 residues. Trimming at V came to 3 bases and at J to 4 bases, leaving 12 bases not matched to a gene. Germline V gene sequence: CDR1 MNHEY, CDR2 SMNVEV (reference sequence). In DNA, the CDR3 is TGTGCCAGCAGTTTTAAAGCGGGACGGCTTACAGGGGCCAACGTCCTGACTTTC. This codes for CASSFKAGRLTGANVLTF.

The V gene is TRBV30, the J gene TRBJ1-6; no clear D. Germline CDR1 is GTSNPN and CDR2 is SVGIG (reference sequence). Between the trimmed V and J ends, which lost 0 bases and 7 bases, there was a span of 13 bases. This CDR3 has 15 residues. This CDR3 reads CAWSVASHVNSPLHF. Written as DNA, the CDR3 is TGTGCCTGGAGTGTAGCCTCCCATGTCAATTCACCCCTCCACTTT.

For the CDR3, the DNA is TGTGCCAGTAGCGCCGGGACAGGGGCCTACGAGCAGTACTTC. Translation gives CASSAGTGAYEQYF. The genes are TRBV19 and TRBJ2-7; 10 bases are a match to TRBD1. Looked up from germline, CDR1 is LNHDA and CDR2 is SQIVND (reference sequence). Germline trimming cut 6 bases from V and 2 bases from J; bases unmatched to any gene: 4. This CDR3 spans 14 amino acids.

This clone was detected only once. The chain employs TRBV27 and TRBJ1-2, with a possible D match to TRBD1 (5 bases). Trimming removed 5 bases from V and 0 bases from J, with 16 bases in between. Germline assignment: CDR1 MNHEY and CDR2 SMNVEV (reference sequence). This CDR3 comprises 16 residues. The CDR3 DNA is TGTGCCAGCAGTCCCCTTCTCAGGACATCTAACTATGGCTACACCTTC. This translates into CASSPLLRTSNYGYTF.

This clone was seen once. V and J are TRBV6-5 and TRBJ2-2, with TRBD1 matching 8 bases. After removal of 10 bases from V and 3 bases from J, the junction contained 10 bases not matched to a gene. The germline CDR1 and CDR2 sequences are MNHEY and SVGAGI. CDR3 length: 15 amino acids. The CDR3 spells CATDPETGDTGELFF. The CDR3 nucleotides read TGTGCCACCGACCCTGAGACAGGGGACACCGGGGAGCTGTTTTTT.

This chain connects TRBV28 to TRBJ1-1; TRBD1 might be the D (6 bases). V lost 4 bases, J lost 4 bases, and 13 bases lay in between. The CDR3 extends over 14 amino acids. Germline-derived CDR1 and CDR2 are MDHEN and SYDVKM. The CDR3 DNA sequence: TGTGCCAGCAGTTATACAGGGTACGGCACTGAAGCTTTCTTT. It codes for CASSYTGYGTEAFF.

The chain uses TRBV29-1 and TRBJ2-1, with TRBD1 matching over 9 bases. The ends lost 0 bases at V and 5 bases at J; junction bases unmatched: 5. Germline-derived CDR1 and CDR2 are SQVTM and ANQGSEA. The CDR3 sequence is 15 residues long. For the CDR3, the DNA is TGCAGCGTTGAAGATCAGAGACAGGGGGACAATGAGCAGTTCTTC. It encodes CSVEDQRQGDNEQFF.

The chain employs TRBV24-1 and TRBJ2-3; 9 nucleotides line up with TRBD2. V was clipped by 7 bases and J by 2 bases; unmatched bases: 3. CDR1 is KGHDR and CDR2 is SFDVKD in the germline V gene. The CDR3 loop spans 14 amino acids. For the CDR3, the DNA is TGTGCCACCAGAGGCGGGGGGGCCACAGATACGCAGTATTTT. This sequence encodes CATRGGGATDTQYF.

This clone was detected only once. The chain links TRBV19 to TRBJ2-7; D possibly corresponds to TRBD1 (6 bases). In germline, CDR1 is LNHDA, CDR2 SQIVND (reference sequence). The length of the CDR3 is 13 residues. Trimming removed 7 bases from V and 2 bases from J, with 12 bases in between. CDR3 nucleotide sequence: TGTGCCAGTACCCCAGGGGCGACCTACGAGCAGTACTTC. Translation gives CASTPGATYEQYF.

J is TRBJ1-2 and V is TRBV5-1; 10 positions agree with TRBD1. The length of the CDR3 is 14 residues. Per the germline V gene, CDR1 is SGHRS and CDR2 is YFSETQ. With 7 bases clipped from V and 2 bases from J, the junction kept 5 bases outside the gene matches. Written as DNA, the CDR3 is TGCGCCAGCCACCCGGGACAGGGGAACTATGGCTACACCTTC. Residues: CASHPGQGNYGYTF.

J is TRBJ2-5 and V is TRBV24-1; 8 positions match TRBD1. The CDR3 has 16 residues. Germline-derived CDR1 and CDR2 are KGHDR and SFDVKD. Trimming cost V 6 bases and J 5 bases; bases outside gene matches: 13. In DNA form, the CDR3 reads TGTGCCACCAGTACGATAGGACAGGGAGGTGTGGAGACCCAGTACTTC. Residues: CATSTIGQGGVETQYF.

The chain has TRBV9 and TRBJ2-1; 9 bases line up with TRBD1. This CDR3 is 15 amino acids long. V shed 0 bases, J shed 9 bases, and the junction held 7 bases outside the gene matches. CDR1 and CDR2 (germline): SGDLS, YYNGEE. CDR3 DNA: TGTGCCAGCAGCGTAGCCCACAGGGGGCTAAGTGAGCAGTTCTTC. Translation: CASSVAHRGLSEQFF.

The genes are TRBV6-5 and TRBJ2-1; tentatively, D is TRBD2 (6 bases). This CDR3 has 14 residues. CDR1 MNHEY and CDR2 SVGAGI come from the germline V gene. V lost 2 bases and J lost 7, with 12 bases in between. The CDR3 loop reads CASSYGTRGNEQFF. The DNA of the CDR3 is TGTGCCAGCAGTTACGGGACTCGAGGAAATGAGCAGTTCTTC.

With regard to this clone: Other DNA variants within this sample encode the same CDR3. The genes are TRBV6-5 and TRBJ2-7; possibly TRBD2 for D (6 bases). The V end lost 5 bases, the J end lost 3 bases, and 8 bases lay between the germline ends. CDR1 and CDR2 (germline): MNHEY, SVGAGI. The CDR3 totals 12 residues. The CDR3 reads CASSPGSYEQYF. The CDR3 bases are TGTGCCAGCAGTCCCGGGAGCTACGAGCAGTACTTC.

The rearrangement uses TRBV2 and TRBJ1-3, with D maybe TRBD1 (6 bases). The length of the CDR3 is 17 residues. Germline lookup yields CDR1 SNHLY and CDR2 FYNNEI. V was trimmed by 1 base and J by 1 base, leaving 14 bases between them. The DNA for the CDR3 is TGTGCCAGCAGTGAAGGTTTGGGGAGGGGGTCTGGAAACACCATATATTTT. Amino acid sequence: CASSEGLGRGSGNTIYF.

V gene TRBV9 combines with J gene TRBJ1-1; a weak D match, TRBD1 (5 bases). Germline CDR1 reads SGDLS; CDR2 reads YYNGEE. The CDR3 covers 14 residues. V was clipped by 3 bases and J by 1 base, with 10 bases between them. CDR3 coding DNA: TGTGCCAGCAGCGCCGGCGGGGGGAACACTGAAGCTTTCTTT. Translation gives CASSAGGGNTEAFF. Full variable domain (remainder filled in from reference TRBV9 and TRBJ1-1): DSGVTQTPKHLITATGQRVTLRCSPRSGDLSVYWYQQSLDQGLQFLIQYYNGEERAKGNILERFSAQQFPDLHSELNLSSLELGDSALYFCASSAGGGNTEAFFGQGTRLTVV.

This clone was found once. Relative to the germline gene, one junction end is altered; a read error may explain this. The rearrangement links TRBV6-1 to TRBJ1-2; the D gene is possibly TRBD1 (6 bases). Germline CDR1 MNHNS, CDR2 SASEGT. The CDR3 covers 14 residues. Here the CDR3 reads CASRDKGVNYGYTF. Written as DNA, the CDR3 is TGTGCCAGCCGTGACAAGGGGGTTAACTATGGCTACACCTTC.